Listed here are 17 T cell receptor beta chains from one sample, sequenced in a study of T and B cells in COVID-19 patients (dated by TCRdb to 2018 to 2021). Genomic DNA extracted from blood was used in amounts of about 220-500 ng for amplification of TRB repertoires. Reads for this sample came from an Illumina MiSeq. TRB rearrangements were amplified by multiplex PCR with BIOMED2 TRB-A/B primer pools. The public reads were quality trimmed at Q25 with fastp and then assembled into clones with MiXCR by TCRdb, keeping productive beta chains. Each CDR3 protein appears once, grouped with its most common genes and DNA. In this sample the table shows about 14,000 distinct CDR3 sequences, more than 25% of which occur a single time. Approximately 6.5% of the sample is in the top ten clones. Sequenced: blood. Receptors were obtained from a human donor who had recovered from COVID-19.

In this sample, this clonotype is medium-sized. The chain carries TRBV29-1 and TRBJ2-5, with unresolved D. The CDR3 has 15 residues. Germline-derived CDR1 and CDR2 are SQVTM and ANQGSEA. The V and J ends lost 7 bases and 0 bases respectively, with 18 bases between them. For the CDR3, the DNA is TGCAGCGGTACCTTGACACCTTCAAACCAAGAGACCCAGTACTTC. Translated, it gives CSGTLTPSNQETQYF. Variable domain in full (rest from reference TRBV29-1 and TRBJ2-5): SAVISQKPSRDICQRGTSLTIQCQVDSQVTMMFWYRQQPGQSLTLIATANQGSEATYESGFVIDKFPISRPNLTFSTLTVSNMSPEDSSIYLCSGTLTPSNQETQYFGPGTRLLVL.

Relative to its sample, this clonotype is medium-sized. The CDR3: CASRGTYNEQFF. CDR3 nucleotides: TGTGCCAGCCGAGGGACCTACAATGAGCAGTTCTTC. The chain joins TRBV19 to TRBJ2-1, with D perhaps matching TRBD2 (5 bases). Germline assignment: CDR1 LNHDA and CDR2 SQIVND (reference sequence). The CDR3 runs 12 residues. Trimming cost V 9 bases and J 2 bases, with 8 bases left between them.

Judged by abundance, this clonotype is medium-sized. The V and J genes are TRBV30 and TRBJ2-5; no clear D gene. Germline V CDR1 and CDR2: GTSNPN, SVGIG (reference sequence). Trimming took 0 bases from V and 5 from J, leaving 7 bases between them. CDR3 length equals 12 residues. The CDR3 DNA follows: TGTGCCTGGAGTGTAACCGTGGAGACCCAGTACTTC. It yields the protein CAWSVTVETQYF. Full variable domain (remainder filled in from reference TRBV30 and TRBJ2-5): SQTIHQWPATLVQPVGSPLSLECTVEGTSNPNLYWYRQAAGRGLQLLFYSVGIGQISSEVPQNLSASRPQDRQFILSSKKLLLSDSGFYLCAWSVTVETQYFGPGTRLLVL.

This chain connects TRBV6-5 to TRBJ1-5; no reliable D call. The CDR3 spans 14 residues. The V gene lost 4 bases and the J gene lost 5 bases, with 12 bases spanning the gap. Germline V gene sequence: CDR1 MNHEY, CDR2 SVGAGI. The CDR3 spells CASSLRGSHQPQHF. DNA of the CDR3: TGTGCCAGCAGTTTGAGAGGGTCCCATCAGCCCCAGCATTTT.

Judged by abundance, this clonotype is medium-sized (0.01 to 0.1%). The chain uses TRBV19 and TRBJ2-7; TRBD1 matches 9 bases. The CDR3 sequence is 14 residues long. Germline lookup yields CDR1 LNHDA and CDR2 SQIVND (reference sequence). Trimming at V came to 4 bases and at J to 3 bases, leaving 4 bases not matched to a gene. DNA for the CDR3: TGTGCCAGTAGTACCGGGACAGGGCTCTACGAGCAGTACTTC. This encodes CASSTGTGLYEQYF.

The rearrangement links TRBV5-4 to TRBJ1-1; no definite D call. Trimming stripped 1 base from V and 0 bases from J, with 10 bases between. CDR1 is SGHNT and CDR2 is YYREEE in the germline V gene (reference sequence). The CDR3 totals 15 residues. CDR3 in DNA: TGTGCCAGCAGCTTGAGGGCAGCCTTGAACACTGAAGCTTTCTTT. Translation gives CASSLRAALNTEAFF. Full variable domain (missing parts from reference TRBV5-4 and TRBJ1-1): ETGVTQSPTHLIKTRGQQVTLRCSSQSGHNTVSWYQQALGQGPQFIFQYYREEENGRGNFPPRFSGLQFPNYSSELNVNALELDDSALYLCASSLRAALNTEAFFGQGTRLTVV.

The gene calls are TRBV19 and TRBJ1-5; 9 positions match TRBD1. This CDR3 has 14 amino acids. The V segment lost 5 bases and the J segment 5 bases; nucleotides outside the gene matches: 4. Germline CDR1 and CDR2: LNHDA and SQIVND (reference sequence). The CDR3 loop is CASSVWTGDQPQHF. The CDR3 DNA reads TGTGCCAGTAGTGTGTGGACAGGGGATCAGCCCCAGCATTTT.

Ten or more counts support this clonotype. The chain recombines TRBV19 with TRBJ1-3; D ambiguous. Trimming took 3 bases from V and 0 from J, leaving 9 bases between them. The V gene's germline CDR1 is LNHDA and CDR2 SQIVND (reference sequence). This CDR3 spans 15 amino acids. CDR3 DNA: TGTGCCAGTAGTATTAGCGCCATCTCTGGAAACACCATATATTTT. The encoded protein is CASSISAISGNTIYF.

This clonotype is labeled medium-sized. The chain uses TRBV29-1 and TRBJ2-7; TRBD1 matches at 8 bases. The CDR3 is 13 amino acids. CDR1 SQVTM and CDR2 ANQGSEA come from the germline V gene. The trim removed 7 bases at V and 6 bases at J, leaving 11 bases unmatched. The CDR3 DNA sequence: TGCAGCGCCGGAGGAGGACAGGGATCCGAGCAGTACTTC. This translates into CSAGGGQGSEQYF.

This clonotype occurred a few times. This chain links TRBV6-1 with TRBJ2-5, with 10 positions matching TRBD2. V was clipped by 5 bases and J by 2 bases; unmatched bases: 5. Germline CDR1 reads MNHNS; CDR2 reads SASEGT. The CDR3 is 15 residues long. The CDR3 nucleotides read TGTGCCAGCAGTACGATAGCGGGAGGACAAGAGACCCAGTACTTC. It codes for CASSTIAGGQETQYF.

The rearrangement joins TRBV19 to TRBJ2-1; 11 bases align to TRBD2. CDR1 is LNHDA, CDR2 SQIVND, per germline (reference sequence). This CDR3 is built from 18 residues. V trimming: 5 bases; J trimming: 2 bases; junction bases outside the gene matches: 11. CDR3 bases: TGTGCCAGTAGTTCCCGTGGTAGCGGGAGGGAGACCTACAATGAGCAGTTCTTC. Its protein product is CASSSRGSGRETYNEQFF.

The chain has TRBV24-1 and TRBJ2-5, with 11 bases lining up with TRBD2. With V trimmed by 7 bases and J by 1 base, 10 bases remained unmatched. The CDR3 is 17 residues long. Germline V lookup: CDR1 KGHDR, CDR2 SFDVKD. The CDR3 loop is CATSQLTSGATQETQYF. CDR3 DNA sequence: TGTGCCACCAGCCAACTGACTAGCGGGGCCACCCAAGAGACCCAGTACTTC.

This clonotype was found many times. The gene calls are TRBV6-2 or TRBV6-3 and TRBJ2-6; no definite D call. Trimming stripped 5 bases from V and 4 bases from J, with 12 bases between. Germline V CDR1 and CDR2: MNHEY, SVGEGT. The CDR3 consists of 15 residues. The CDR3 protein is CASSVLLPGANVLTF. Written as DNA, the CDR3 is TGTGCCAGCAGTGTACTGCTTCCCGGGGCCAACGTCCTGACTTTC.

V and J are TRBV5-1 and TRBJ1-3; D ambiguous. The CDR3 is made up of 15 amino acids. V lost 0 bases and J lost 2, with 9 bases in between. Germline CDR1 is SGHRS and CDR2 is YFSETQ. The CDR3 nucleotides are TGCGCCAGCAGCTTGGAAAGACTTGCTGGAAACACCATATATTTT. It codes for CASSLERLAGNTIYF.

This clonotype was observed a few times. J is TRBJ2-1 and V is TRBV30, with 14 bases that match TRBD2. V was pared by 2 bases and J by 3 bases, with 9 bases of the junction left unmatched. The CDR3 is made up of 18 amino acids. Germline values: CDR1 GTSNPN, CDR2 SVGIG (reference sequence). The chain's CDR3 is CAWSRTSGGPSIYNEQFF. The CDR3, as DNA: TGTGCCTGGAGTAGGACTAGCGGGGGGCCGTCAATCTACAATGAGCAGTTCTTC.

The J gene is TRBJ1-5, the V gene TRBV27; 7 bases are a match to TRBD1. The V segment lost 5 bases and the J segment 2 bases; nucleotides outside the gene matches: 6. The CDR3 contains 15 residues. Germline lookup yields CDR1 MNHEY and CDR2 SMNVEV (reference sequence). CDR3 loop: CASSPWDRRNQPQHF. The CDR3 DNA sequence: TGTGCCAGCAGTCCTTGGGACAGACGCAATCAGCCCCAGCATTTT.

This clonotype was seen a handful of times. V is TRBV5-6 and J is TRBJ2-5; the match to TRBD2 covers 9 bases. V lost 4 bases, J lost 4 bases, and 5 bases stayed unmatched. Germline CDR1 reads SGHDT; CDR2 reads YYEEEE. This CDR3 region has 14 residues. The CDR3 nucleotides read TGTGCCAGCAGCCCAGAACTAGCGGGAGAGACCCAGTACTTC. The encoded protein is CASSPELAGETQYF.